This entry features one T cell receptor beta chain sequence. Its antigen remains undetermined. No qualities accompany the bases; no much larger clone lies one base away. This sample is drawn from a study of blood T cell repertoires in COVID-19 (dated by TCRdb to 2020 to 2022). Regarding the complete study: The collaborator samples originated in the United States, Italy and Spain and spanned the acute and convalescent phases of COVID-19. Subjects who had been exposed to COVID-19, were actively infected with it, or had recovered from it provided the deeply sampled blood TCRbeta repertoires that made up the dataset. The material from the prospective study consisted of cDNA or gDNA derived from T cells, B-cell-depleted T cells, or PBMCs. The samples were drawn from two sources: the first 160 participants of the ongoing ImmuneRACE study, and 1,200 or so subjects contributed by 6 global collaborators. Where HLA class I and class II types were available, the types were taken from metadata supplied by the sample provider, not from assay-based typing. A de-identified subject ID, COVID-19 status, age in years and sex were almost always included in the sample metadata. A freely available public database, intended as a resource for researchers studying the immune response to SARS-CoV-2, is where the repertoires were released.

General conclusions and limits of the study: The amount of clinical and demographic metadata varied by source and participant and was provided uncurated.

CDR1 is given as MNHEY and CDR2 as SMNVEV, both from the germline V gene (reference sequence). V was cut back by 0 bases and J by 7 bases, leaving a gap of 13 bases between them. The CDR3 goes from the cysteine to the phenylalanine over 15 residues. Only the CDR3 part of the read is kept: 45 bases, read in frame from the first base. One collaborating source in Seattle enrolled patients while the patients were actively infected and followed the patients over time throughout the course of disease. The collaborating institutions used their own protocols to collect whole blood in K2EDTA tubes. For TCRbeta analysis, collaborators shipped samples in one of three forms: frozen whole blood, isolated PBMCs, or DNA extracted from either of those sample types. TCRbeta CDR3 regions were amplified from genomic DNA by means of the immunoSEQ Assay, a bias-controlled multiplex PCR. Per the original workflow: Nucleated cell counts per sample were estimated from amplification of reference gene primers within the assay. To quantify the absolute abundance of each unique TCRbeta CDR3 rearrangement, sequence reads were collapsed and filtered. Productive Simpson clonality was computed per sample as the square root of Simpson's diversity index over productive rearrangements. TCRdb limited this immuneACCESS table to in-frame rearrangements with V and J called. A share of clones is missing; checked studies link under half to unresolved V genes, and the rest is unexplained. That table supplies the V and J calls and clone size; D and trimming were determined from the DNA. The table for this sample lists under 300,000 clones; roughly 90% of them were counted only once. The top ten clones comprise less than 15% of the sample.

The chain couples TRBV27 to TRBJ2-1; the D region possibly corresponds to TRBD2 (5 bases align). The sample consisted of peripheral blood. This clonotype originated in a woman aged 70-85 years with COVID-19, enrolled during active disease. Here is the DNA: TGTGCCAGCAGTTTATCGCTAGCTTTGGGGAATGAGCAGTTCTTC. It translates to CASSLSLALGNEQFF.